The next 7 T cell receptor beta chains were all read from a single sample in a study of blood T cell repertoires in COVID-19. Assay: immunoSEQ multiplex PCR; the TCRdb copy retains only in-frame clones and omits some. This table holds roughly 170,000 clones, more than 75% found once. Sequenced: peripheral blood. These receptors were obtained from a woman in her fifties or sixties with COVID-19, enrolled during active disease.

The chain recombines TRBV4-3 with TRBJ1-2; tentatively, D is TRBD1 (6 bases). The CDR3 is 17 residues long. Per the germline V gene, CDR1 is LGHNA and CDR2 is YSLEER. Trimming took off 1 base at V and 1 base at J, with 16 bases between the two ends. CDR3 residues: CASSQAYTGSGNYGYTF. CDR3 sequence (DNA): TGCGCCAGCAGCCAAGCGTACACAGGGTCGGGTAACTATGGCTACACCTTC.

In the case of this clone: The junction departs from germline at one end; a sequencing error may be responsible. The chain couples TRBV3-1 (or the pseudogene TRBV3-2) to TRBJ2-7; D may be TRBD1 (6 bases). Germline V gene lookup returns CDR1 LGHDT and CDR2 YNNKEL (reference sequence). The CDR3 length is 14 residues. The CDR3 sequence: CASTQGAGVYEQYF. In nucleotides, the CDR3 is TGTGCCAGCACCCAAGGGGCAGGGGTCTACGAGCAGTACTTC.

The genes are TRBV7-8 and TRBJ2-5, with D unresolved. V dropped 2 bases and J dropped 5 bases, with 12 bases sitting between them. This CDR3 is 14 amino acids long. CDR1 and CDR2 from the germline V gene are SGHVS and FQNEAQ. In nucleotides, the CDR3 is TGTGCCAGCAGCTTACGGAGTAGTGCGGAGACCCAGTACTTC. This sequence encodes CASSLRSSAETQYF.

The chain is built from TRBV3-1 (or the pseudogene TRBV3-2) and TRBJ1-4, with TRBD1 matching over 9 bases. The CDR3 has 16 residues. With V trimmed by 4 bases and J by 4 bases, 7 bases remained unmatched. Per the germline V gene, CDR1 is LGHDT and CDR2 is YNNKEL (reference sequence). The CDR3 DNA follows: TGTGCCAGCAGCCCCCCTCCGGGACAGGGTAATGAAAAACTGTTTTTT. The encoded protein is CASSPPPGQGNEKLFF.

This clone was found a few times. The chain links TRBV11-2 to TRBJ2-5; D might be TRBD2 (7 bases). The V end was cut by 5 bases, the J end by 9 bases, with 16 bases between. CDR1 is SGHAT and CDR2 is FQNNGV in the germline V gene. This CDR3 is 13 amino acids long. CDR3: CASSKGGFKAQYF. In DNA form, the CDR3 reads TGTGCCAGCAGCAAGGGGGGGTTTAAGGCCCAGTACTTC.

This chain joins TRBV5-4 and TRBJ2-5; 10 nucleotides line up with TRBD1. This CDR3 spans 15 amino acids. From germline, CDR1 is SGHNT and CDR2 YYREEE (reference sequence). With 4 bases clipped from V and 4 bases from J, the junction kept 7 bases outside the gene matches. CDR3 DNA sequence: TGTGCCAGCAGCACGGGGACAGGGGTAGTAGAGACCCAGTACTTC. Its protein product is CASSTGTGVVETQYF. The whole variable domain, filled in from reference TRBV5-4 and TRBJ2-5, reads ETGVTQSPTHLIKTRGQQVTLRCSSQSGHNTVSWYQQALGQGPQFIFQYYREEENGRGNFPPRFSGLQFPNYSSELNVNALELDDSALYLCASSTGTGVVETQYFGPGTRLLVL.

V usage is TRBV7-2 and J usage is TRBJ1-1, with a tentative D call TRBD1 (5 bases). The CDR3 totals 15 residues. Trimming took off 3 bases at V and 5 bases at J, with 16 bases between the two ends. Germline-derived CDR1 and CDR2 are SGHTA and FQGNSA. CDR3 DNA: TGTGCCAGCAGCTTCAATAGGCAGGGTCGGACTGAAGCTTTCTTT. It specifies CASSFNRQGRTEAFF.